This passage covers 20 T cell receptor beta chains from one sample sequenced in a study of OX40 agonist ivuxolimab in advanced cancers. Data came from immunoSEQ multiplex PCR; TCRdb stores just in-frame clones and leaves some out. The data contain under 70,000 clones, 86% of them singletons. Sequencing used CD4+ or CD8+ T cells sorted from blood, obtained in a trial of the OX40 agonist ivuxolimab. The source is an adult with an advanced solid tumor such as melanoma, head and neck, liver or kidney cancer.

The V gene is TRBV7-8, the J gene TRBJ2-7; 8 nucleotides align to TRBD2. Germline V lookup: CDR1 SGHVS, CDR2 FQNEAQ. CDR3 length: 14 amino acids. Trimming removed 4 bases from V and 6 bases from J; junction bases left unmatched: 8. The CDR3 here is CASSSTGGRGEQYF. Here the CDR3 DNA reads TGTGCCAGCAGCTCGACGGGGGGGCGCGGCGAGCAGTACTTC.

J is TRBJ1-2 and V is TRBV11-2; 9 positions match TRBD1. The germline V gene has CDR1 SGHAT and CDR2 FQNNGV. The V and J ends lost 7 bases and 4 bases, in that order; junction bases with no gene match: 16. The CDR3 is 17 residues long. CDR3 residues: CASTHQGTGGAGYGYTF. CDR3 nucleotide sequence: TGTGCCAGCACCCATCAGGGAACAGGGGGCGCGGGCTATGGCTACACCTTC.

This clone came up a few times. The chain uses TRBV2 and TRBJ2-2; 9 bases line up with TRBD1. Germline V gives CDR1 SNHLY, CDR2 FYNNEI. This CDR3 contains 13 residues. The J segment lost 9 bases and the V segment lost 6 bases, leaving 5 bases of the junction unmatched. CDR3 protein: CASRGTGNRELFF. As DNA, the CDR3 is TGTGCCAGCAGGGGGACAGGGAACAGGGAGCTGTTTTTT.

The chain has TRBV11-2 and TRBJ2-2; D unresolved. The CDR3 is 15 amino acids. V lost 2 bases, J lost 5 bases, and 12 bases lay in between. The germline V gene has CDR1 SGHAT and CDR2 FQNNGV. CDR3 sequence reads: CASSLQNTVTGELFF. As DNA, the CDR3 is TGTGCCAGCAGCTTACAAAACACAGTTACCGGGGAGCTGTTTTTT. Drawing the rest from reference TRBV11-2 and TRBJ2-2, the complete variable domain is EAGVAQSPRYKIIEKRQSVAFWCNPISGHATLYWYQQILGQGPKLLIQFQNNGVVDDSQLPKDRFSAERLKGVDSTLKIQPAKLEDSAVYLCASSLQNTVTGELFFGEGSRLTVL.

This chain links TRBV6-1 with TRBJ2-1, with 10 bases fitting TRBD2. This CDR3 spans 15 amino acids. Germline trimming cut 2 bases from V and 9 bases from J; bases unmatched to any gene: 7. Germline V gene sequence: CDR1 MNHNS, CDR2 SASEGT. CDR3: CASSEYLAGVGEQFF. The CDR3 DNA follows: TGTGCCAGCAGTGAATACCTAGCGGGAGTAGGTGAGCAGTTCTTC.

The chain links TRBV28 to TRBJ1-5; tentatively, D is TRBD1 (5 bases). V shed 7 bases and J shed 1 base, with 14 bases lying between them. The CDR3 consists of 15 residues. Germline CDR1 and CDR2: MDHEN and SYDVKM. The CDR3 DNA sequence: TGTGCCAGCATGGAGACAGTTGGAAGCAATCAGCCCCAGCATTTT. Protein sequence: CASMETVGSNQPQHF.

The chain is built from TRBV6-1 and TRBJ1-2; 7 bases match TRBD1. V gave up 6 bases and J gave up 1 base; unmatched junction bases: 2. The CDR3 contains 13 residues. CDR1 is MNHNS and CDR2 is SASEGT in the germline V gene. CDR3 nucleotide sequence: TGTGCCAGCAGGACAGGGTTTAACTATGGCTACACCTTC. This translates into CASRTGFNYGYTF.

The CDR3: CASSLGGQSVEQYF. The CDR3 DNA reads as TGTGCCAGCAGCTTAGGAGGACAGTCGGTCGAGCAGTACTTC. The chain carries TRBV7-9 and TRBJ2-7, with D perhaps matching TRBD1 (6 bases). Germline V gene lookup returns CDR1 SEHNR and CDR2 FQNEAQ (reference sequence). Trimming shortened V by 1 base and J by 6 bases, and 13 bases separated the two germline ends. The CDR3 covers 14 residues.

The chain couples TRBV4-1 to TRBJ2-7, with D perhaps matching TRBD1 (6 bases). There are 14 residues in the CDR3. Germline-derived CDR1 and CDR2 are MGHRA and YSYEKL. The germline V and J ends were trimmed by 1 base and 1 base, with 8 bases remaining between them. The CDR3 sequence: CASSQAGQSYEQYF. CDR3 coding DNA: TGCGCCAGCAGCCAAGCGGGACAATCCTACGAGCAGTACTTC.

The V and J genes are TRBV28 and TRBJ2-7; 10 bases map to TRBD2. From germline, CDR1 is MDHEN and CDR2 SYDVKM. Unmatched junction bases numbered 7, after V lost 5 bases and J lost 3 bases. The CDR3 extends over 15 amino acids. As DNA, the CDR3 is TGTGCCAGCAGTGCACCGGGACTAGCGAGCTACGAGCAGTACTTC. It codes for CASSAPGLASYEQYF.

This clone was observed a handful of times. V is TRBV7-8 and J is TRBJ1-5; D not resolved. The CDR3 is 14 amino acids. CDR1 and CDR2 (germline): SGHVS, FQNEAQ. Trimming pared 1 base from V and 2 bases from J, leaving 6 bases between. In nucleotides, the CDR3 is TGTGCCAGCAGCTTAGAACCTCGCAATCAGCCCCAGCATTTT. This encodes CASSLEPRNQPQHF.

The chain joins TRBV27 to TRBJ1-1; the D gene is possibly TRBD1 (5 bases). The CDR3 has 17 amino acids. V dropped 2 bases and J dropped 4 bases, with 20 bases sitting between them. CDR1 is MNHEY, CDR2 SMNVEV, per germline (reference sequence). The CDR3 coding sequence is TGTGCCAGCAGTTTACTGGCAGGGCCTACCCGGGGCACTGAAGCTTTCTTT. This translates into CASSLLAGPTRGTEAFF.

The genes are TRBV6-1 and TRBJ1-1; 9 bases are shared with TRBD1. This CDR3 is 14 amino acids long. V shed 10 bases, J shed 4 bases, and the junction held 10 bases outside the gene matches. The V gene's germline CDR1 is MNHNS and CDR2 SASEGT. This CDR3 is CANSLGTGSTEAFF. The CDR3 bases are TGTGCCAACTCGCTCGGGACAGGGAGCACTGAAGCTTTCTTT.

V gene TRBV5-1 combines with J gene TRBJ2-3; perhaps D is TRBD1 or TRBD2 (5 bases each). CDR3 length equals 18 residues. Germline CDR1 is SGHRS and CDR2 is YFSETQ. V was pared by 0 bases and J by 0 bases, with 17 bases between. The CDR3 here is CASSLGYNPGPSTDTQYF. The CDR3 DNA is TGCGCCAGCAGCTTGGGCTACAATCCGGGGCCCAGCACAGATACGCAGTATTTT.

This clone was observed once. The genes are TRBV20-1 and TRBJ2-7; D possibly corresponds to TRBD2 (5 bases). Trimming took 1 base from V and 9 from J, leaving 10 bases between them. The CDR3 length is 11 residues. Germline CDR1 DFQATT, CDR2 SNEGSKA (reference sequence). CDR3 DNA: TGCAGTGCTAGAGCGGAGGCCGGGCAGTACTTC. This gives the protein CSARAEAGQYF.

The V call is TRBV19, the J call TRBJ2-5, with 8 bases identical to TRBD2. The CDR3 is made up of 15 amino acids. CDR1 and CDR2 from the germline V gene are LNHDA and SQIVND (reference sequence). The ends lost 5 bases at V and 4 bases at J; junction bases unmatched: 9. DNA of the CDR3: TGTGCCAGTAGTCTAAACGGGAGGGCCGCAGAGACCCAGTACTTC. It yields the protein CASSLNGRAAETQYF. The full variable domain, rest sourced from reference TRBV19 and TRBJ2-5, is DGGITQSPKYLFRKEGQNVTLSCEQNLNHDAMYWYRQDPGQGLRLIYYSQIVNDFQKGDIAEGYSVSREKKESFPLTVTSAQKNPTAFYLCASSLNGRAAETQYFGPGTRLLVL.

The DNA of the CDR3 is TGTGCCAGCTCACCGACAGGGGAACCGAGTCAGCCCCAGCATTTT. It is translated as CASSPTGEPSQPQHF. The rearrangement links TRBV18 to TRBJ1-5, with 8 nucleotides matching TRBD1. V trimming: 3 bases; J trimming: 6 bases; junction bases outside the gene matches: 7. The CDR3 extends over 15 amino acids. Germline CDR1 is KGHSH and CDR2 is LQKENI.

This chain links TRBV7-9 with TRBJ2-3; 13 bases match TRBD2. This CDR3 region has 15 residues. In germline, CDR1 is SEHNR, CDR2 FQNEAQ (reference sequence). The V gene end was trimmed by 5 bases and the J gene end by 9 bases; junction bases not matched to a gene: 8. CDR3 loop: CASSPGTSGTSTQYF. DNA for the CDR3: TGTGCCAGCAGCCCCGGGACTAGCGGGACATCGACGCAGTATTTT.

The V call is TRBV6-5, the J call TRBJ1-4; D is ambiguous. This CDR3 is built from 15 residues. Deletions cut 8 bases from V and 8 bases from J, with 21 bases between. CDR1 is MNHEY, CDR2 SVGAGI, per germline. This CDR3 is CASGELGSTKEKLFF. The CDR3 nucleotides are TGTGCCAGCGGGGAGCTTGGATCGACGAAAGAAAAACTGTTTTTT.

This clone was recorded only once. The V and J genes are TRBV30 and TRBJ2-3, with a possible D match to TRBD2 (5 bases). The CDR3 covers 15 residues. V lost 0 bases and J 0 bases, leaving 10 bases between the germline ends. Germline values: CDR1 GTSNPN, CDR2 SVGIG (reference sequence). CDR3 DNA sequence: TGTGCCTGGAGTGTGGGCGGGTCTAGCACAGATACGCAGTATTTT. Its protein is CAWSVGGSSTDTQYF.